One T cell receptor (beta chain) is described in this entry. Other DNA sequences within the sample encode an identical CDR3. This specimen comes from a study of blood T cell repertoires in COVID-19. Libraries were prepared by immunoSEQ multiplex PCR; TCRdb keeps only in-frame clonotypes and omits some of them. The table shows 200,000 to 250,000 clones, with roughly nine tenths occurring only once. V lost 2 bases, J lost 2 bases, and 0 bases stayed unmatched. The CDR3 has 14 amino acids. Germline V gives CDR1 MRHNA, CDR2 SNTAGT. The chain employs TRBV6-4 and TRBJ2-3, with 8 positions matching TRBD2. Sequences were obtained from PBMCs or T cells enriched from blood (not recorded which). This clonotype was obtained from a woman aged 50 to 60 in a cohort exposed to, infected with or recovered from COVID-19 (not recorded which). The CDR3 here is CASSDGLATDTQYF. The DNA for the CDR3 is TGTGCCAGCAGTGACGGACTAGCCACAGATACGCAGTATTTT.